There are a few counts of the clone carrying this T cell receptor (beta chain). Antigen: not known. This specimen comes from a study of PD-1 blockade in mismatch repair-deficient tumors. Findings and caveats of the study: After pembrolizumab, tumor-resident clones rose rapidly, then generally contracted before radiologic responses.

Losses at the gene ends were 3 bases for V and 5 bases for J; bases not matched to a gene: 7. Per germline, CDR1 ENHRY and CDR2 SYGVKD. This CDR3 spans 14 amino acids. Only in-frame clones appear in the TCRdb table, and some are missing; sequencing was by immunoSEQ multiplex PCR. The sample includes about 17,000 clones, 75% to 90% seen only once; the top ten take around 1.6%. The sequence came from an adult with mismatch repair-deficient cancer. Sample: PBMCs, taken 22 weeks after starting pembrolizumab. The J gene is TRBJ2-7, the V gene TRBV10-3; TRBD1 matches at 7 bases. This chain's CDR3 is CAISDRGTFDEQYF. The CDR3 DNA follows: TGTGCCATCAGTGACAGGGGGACCTTCGACGAGCAGTACTTC.